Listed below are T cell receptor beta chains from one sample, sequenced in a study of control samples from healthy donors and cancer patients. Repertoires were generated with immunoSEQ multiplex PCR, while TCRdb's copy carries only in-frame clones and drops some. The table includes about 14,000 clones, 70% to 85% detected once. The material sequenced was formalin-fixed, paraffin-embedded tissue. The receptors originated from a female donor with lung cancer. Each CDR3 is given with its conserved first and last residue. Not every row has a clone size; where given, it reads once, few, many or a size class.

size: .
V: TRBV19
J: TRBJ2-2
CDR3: CASTRTSGGVSNTGELFF

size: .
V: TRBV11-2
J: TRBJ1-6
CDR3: CASSLVSRQSPLHF

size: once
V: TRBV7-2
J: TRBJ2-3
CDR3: CASSTGGVSTDTQYF

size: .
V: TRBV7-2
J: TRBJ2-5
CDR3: CASSLSRPEGTQYF

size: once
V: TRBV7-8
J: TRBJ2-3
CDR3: CASSLEVAGAVDTQYF

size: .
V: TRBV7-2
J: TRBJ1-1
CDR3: CASSKRQGPGEAFF

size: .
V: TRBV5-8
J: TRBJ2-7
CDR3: CASSTSGGYEQYF

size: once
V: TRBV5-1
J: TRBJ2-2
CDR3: CASSLLGENTGELFF

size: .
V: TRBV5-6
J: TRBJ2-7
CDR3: CASSFPTGPRIEQYF

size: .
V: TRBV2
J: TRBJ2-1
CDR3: CASRPPGPSSSYNEQFF

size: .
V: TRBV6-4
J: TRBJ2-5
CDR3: CAGWSGGNPQETQYF

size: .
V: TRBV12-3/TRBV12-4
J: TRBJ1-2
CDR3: CASSFQGNYGYTF

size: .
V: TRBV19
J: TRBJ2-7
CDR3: CASGRGVRDEQYF

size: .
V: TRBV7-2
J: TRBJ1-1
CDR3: CASGAQAFF

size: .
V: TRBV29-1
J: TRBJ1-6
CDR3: CSVAAGTENSPLHF

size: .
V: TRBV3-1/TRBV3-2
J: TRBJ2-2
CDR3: CASSQGITGELFF

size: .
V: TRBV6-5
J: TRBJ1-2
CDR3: CASSSPGTAYGYTF

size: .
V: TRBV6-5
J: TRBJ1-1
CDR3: CASRTQGATEAFF

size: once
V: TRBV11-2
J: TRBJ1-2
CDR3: CASSLALTGQANYGYTF

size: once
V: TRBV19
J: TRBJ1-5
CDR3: CASQTDSNQPQHF

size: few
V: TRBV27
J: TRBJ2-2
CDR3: CASSLSSETGELFF

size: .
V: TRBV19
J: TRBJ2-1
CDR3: CASSPTRLAGGYNEQFF